Listed below are T cell receptor beta chains from one sample, sequenced in a study of T cell repertoires in cytomegalovirus infection. TCRdb redid the calling of the reads with MiXCR, one entry per CDR3 protein. Of 680,000 or so distinct CDR3 sequences in the sample, about a third were seen once. Sequenced: PBMCs. All receptors derive from a human donor in good health (CMV status not recorded). Some clones in this sample may be carry-over from other donors' samples. The CDR3 runs from the conserved cysteine through the conserved F or W. Fields, in order: V gene, D gene, clone size, J gene, CDR3 DNA, CDR3 protein. D genes are given only for firm matches. Clone size, where shown, is once, few, many, or a class for clones that have expanded.

TRBV12-3/TRBV12-4,.,.,TRBJ1-2,TGTGCCAGCAGGTTTGGGCCTAACTATGGCTACACCTTC,CASRFGPNYGYTF
TRBV5-5,TRBD1,few,TRBJ2-1,TGTGCCAGCAGCTTGTATACAGGGGCCAGCTCCTACAATGAGCAGTTCTTC,CASSLYTGASSYNEQFF
TRBV27,.,.,TRBJ1-6,TGTGCCAGCAGTCTCAGTATGAGCTCCTATAATTCACCCCTCCACTTT,CASSLSMSSYNSPLHF
TRBV7-2,.,many,TRBJ2-3,TGTGCCAGCAGCCCGCGAGGGCGAATGGGTTCCACAGATACGCAGTATTTT,CASSPRGRMGSTDTQYF
TRBV19,.,few,TRBJ2-7,TGTGCCAGTAGTGAACTCCAGGGTCGGAGCCTCGGAGAGCAGTACTTC,CASSELQGRSLGEQYF
TRBV6-8,.,.,TRBJ1-1,TGTGCCAGCAGTTACTCAGGCATGTACACTGAAGCTTTCTTT,CASSYSGMYTEAFF
TRBV28,.,.,TRBJ1-5,TGTGCCAGCAGTCCCCCGGACCCTCAGCCCCAGCATTTT,CASSPPDPQPQHF
TRBV7-9,.,.,TRBJ1-2,TGTGCCAGCAGCTTAGACGAGGGTGGCTATGGCTACACCTTC,CASSLDEGGYGYTF
TRBV6-8,TRBD1,.,TRBJ2-4,TGTGCCAGCAGGGGGGACAGGGCGGGGGCAAACATTCAGTACTTC,CASRGDRAGANIQYF
TRBV19,.,few,TRBJ2-2,TGTGCCAGTAGTAGGCGGGAAGGGATCGGGGAGCTGTTTTTT,CASSRREGIGELFF
TRBV12-3/TRBV12-4,TRBD1,many,TRBJ2-7,TGTGCCAGCAGTTCCAGACAGGGGTTAATCGACGAGCAGTACTTC,CASSSRQGLIDEQYF
TRBV19,.,.,TRBJ1-6,TGTGCCAGCAGAGATTTCCAGTCTGGGAGTAATTCACCCCTCCACTTT,CASRDFQSGSNSPLHF
TRBV12-3/TRBV12-4,TRBD1,few,TRBJ2-7,TGTGCCAGAGGCAACGGGGACAGCTACTTC,CARGNGDSYF
TRBV20-1,.,.,TRBJ2-4,TGCAGTGCTAGAGGATTTACCAAAAACATTCAGTACTTC,CSARGFTKNIQYF
TRBV7-6,TRBD2,few,TRBJ2-7,TGTGCCAGCAGCTTAAGAGCGGGAGTCCTCTACGAGCAGTACTTC,CASSLRAGVLYEQYF
TRBV7-6,.,.,TRBJ1-4,TGTGCCAGCAGCTTGCAGGGTGAAAAACTGTTTTTT,CASSLQGEKLFF
TRBV28,.,.,TRBJ1-2,TGTGCCAGCAGTGCCACTGGATACGGCTACACCTTC,CASSATGYGYTF
TRBV7-6,.,many,TRBJ2-1,TGTGCCAGCAGCCCAATCCGTAGGGGGGTCGACAATGAGCAGTTCTTC,CASSPIRRGVDNEQFF
TRBV7-4,TRBD2,.,TRBJ2-1,TGTGCCAGCAGCTCCCCTCCGGGACTATACAATGAGCAGTTCTTC,CASSSPPGLYNEQFF
TRBV28,.,.,TRBJ1-5,TGTGCCAGCAGTCTCTGGACACCCTATAGCAATCAGCCCCAGCATTTT,CASSLWTPYSNQPQHF
TRBV7-2,.,many,TRBJ2-5,TGTGCCAGCAGCTACCCCACCCAAGAGACCCAGTACTTC,CASSYPTQETQYF
TRBV28,.,.,TRBJ1-1,TGTGCCAGCAACATCCGCACTGAAGCTTTCTTT,CASNIRTEAFF
TRBV11-2,TRBD2,once,TRBJ2-3,TGTGCCAGCAAGCTGCGGGGGGTATCGGATACGCAGTATTTT,CASKLRGVSDTQYF
TRBV12-3/TRBV12-4,TRBD1,.,TRBJ1-1,TGTGCCAGCAGGCCAGGGGGTAACACTGAAGCTTTCTTT,CASRPGGNTEAFF
TRBV5-1,.,.,TRBJ1-2,TGCGCCGGCAGCGACGGACATACCTATGGCTACACCTTC,CAGSDGHTYGYTF
TRBV28,.,.,TRBJ1-1,TGTGCCAGCAGTCCTCCCGGGATCTCCTGGCAAGCTTTCTTT,CASSPPGISWQAFF
TRBV5-4,.,.,TRBJ1-1,TGTGCCAGCAGCCCCGATCCGTCCCGGGGCTCTGAAGCTTTCTTT,CASSPDPSRGSEAFF
TRBV7-2,.,many,TRBJ1-1,TGTGCCAGCAGCTTAGTCGCAGCAATGAACACTGAAGCTTTCTTT,CASSLVAAMNTEAFF
TRBV4-3,.,.,TRBJ2-7,TGCGCCAGCAGCCAAGTGGGGCGCCCTTACGAGCAGTACTTC,CASSQVGRPYEQYF
TRBV7-4,TRBD2,.,TRBJ2-5,TGTGCCAGCAGCATTCCGGGACTAGCGGGCGGTGAGACCCAGTACTTC,CASSIPGLAGGETQYF
TRBV6-1,TRBD1,.,TRBJ2-1,TGTGCCAGCAGTGCGTGGACAGGCAATCCCTACAATGAGCAGTTCTTC,CASSAWTGNPYNEQFF
TRBV19,TRBD1,.,TRBJ2-2,TGTGCCAGCAGCCCTGGGACAGTAGACACCGGGGAGCTGTTTTTT,CASSPGTVDTGELFF
TRBV12-3/TRBV12-4,.,.,TRBJ2-6,TGTGCCAGCAGTTTAAGGCGCCTCAGCTCTGGGGCCAACGTCCTGACTTTC,CASSLRRLSSGANVLTF
TRBV28,TRBD1,few,TRBJ1-1,TGTGCCAGCAGTTTTTCCCGGGACAGGGCGTTGGATACTGAAGCTTTCTTT,CASSFSRDRALDTEAFF
TRBV7-3,.,many,TRBJ2-2,TGTGCCAGCAGCTTAGCCCAAGGACTGAACACCGGGGAGCTGTTTTTT,CASSLAQGLNTGELFF
TRBV11-2,.,few,TRBJ1-1,TGTGCCAGCAGCTTAGTGGCGGTTCAGCCTCACACTGAAGCTTTCTTT,CASSLVAVQPHTEAFF
TRBV6-1,.,few,TRBJ1-1,TGTGCCAGCAGTGAGGCTTTCTTT,CASSEAFF
TRBV6-1,.,.,TRBJ2-7,TGTGCCAGCAGTGAAGCCACATTACCTCCGGGGCTTACATACGAGCAGTACTTC,CASSEATLPPGLTYEQYF
TRBV7-6,TRBD2,.,TRBJ2-3,TGTGCCAGCAGCTTAGCTGGGTTGCGGGCGGGGGGGCCGGATACGCAGTATTTT,CASSLAGLRAGGPDTQYF
TRBV9,.,.,TRBJ1-5,TGTGCCAGCAGCGTAGGCGGGGTATTTCAGCCCCAGCATTTT,CASSVGGVFQPQHF
TRBV12-3/TRBV12-4,.,.,TRBJ2-7,TGTGCCAGCAGTCTTCGGGACGTCTACGAGCAGTACTTC,CASSLRDVYEQYF
TRBV20-1,.,few,TRBJ1-1,TGCAGTGCTCATCCTCCACGGAACACTGAAGCTTTCTTT,CSAHPPRNTEAFF